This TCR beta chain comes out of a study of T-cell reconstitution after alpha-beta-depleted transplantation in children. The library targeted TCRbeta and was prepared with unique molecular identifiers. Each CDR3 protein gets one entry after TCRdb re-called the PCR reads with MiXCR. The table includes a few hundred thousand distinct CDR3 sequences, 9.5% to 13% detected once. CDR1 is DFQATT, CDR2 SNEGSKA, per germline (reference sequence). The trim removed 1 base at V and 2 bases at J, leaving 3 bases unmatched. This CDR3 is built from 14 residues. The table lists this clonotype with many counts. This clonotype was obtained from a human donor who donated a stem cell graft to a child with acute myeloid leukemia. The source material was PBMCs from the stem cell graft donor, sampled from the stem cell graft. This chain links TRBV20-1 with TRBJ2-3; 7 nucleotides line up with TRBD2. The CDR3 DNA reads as TGCAGTGCTAGAGTCACTAGCGCCACAGATACGCAGTATTTT. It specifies CSARVTSATDTQYF.